These T cell receptor beta chains were read from a single sample in a study of T-cell reconstitution after alpha-beta-depleted transplantation in children. Each CDR3 protein gets one entry after TCRdb re-called the PCR reads with MiXCR. The sample carries about 420,000 distinct CDR3 sequences, 15% to 20% recorded once. Specimen: PBMCs, mostly from graft donor cells, collected 360 days after TCRalphabeta/CD19-depleted stem cell transplant. The receptors originated from a boy under three years old who had a stem cell transplant for Wiskott-Aldrich syndrome, so the T cells may come from the graft donor. The CDR3 runs from the conserved cysteine through the conserved F or W. The order of the fields is V gene, clone size, D gene, J gene, CDR3 DNA, CDR3 protein. The D gene is left open where the match is weak. Size is omitted from some rows. Given values are once, few, many or a class for expanded clones.

>TRBV20-1|.|TRBD1|TRBJ2-3
TGCAGTGCTAGCTCCCGACAGGGGGGCACAGATACGCAGTATTTT
CSASSRQGGTDTQYF
>TRBV7-9|.|.|TRBJ2-3
TGTGCCAGCAGCTTAGTTACGGGCTACACAGATACGCAGTATTTT
CASSLVTGYTDTQYF
>TRBV5-1|few|.|TRBJ1-6
TGCGCCAGCAGCTTGGCCGTGACAGACTCACCCCTCCACTTT
CASSLAVTDSPLHF
>TRBV5-1|.|TRBD1|TRBJ2-2
TGCGCCAGCAGCTTCGGGACAGGGACCGGGGAGCTGTTTTTT
CASSFGTGTGELFF
>TRBV28|.|.|TRBJ2-7
TGTGCCAGCATGGCGGTAACTAGAGAGCAGTACTTC
CASMAVTREQYF
>TRBV29-1|few|.|TRBJ2-7
TGCAGCGCCTGGGAATCCTACGAGCAGTACTTC
CSAWESYEQYF
>TRBV10-3|many|.|TRBJ2-3
TGTGCCATCAGTGGAGAGAACACAGATACGCAGTATTTT
CAISGENTDTQYF
>TRBV2|.|.|TRBJ2-4
TGTGCCAGCAGTGCAAGCCTAGCCAAAAACATTCAGTACTTC
CASSASLAKNIQYF
>TRBV27|few|.|TRBJ2-2
TGTGCCAGCAGTCCCACAGATTACGGGGAGCTGTTTTTT
CASSPTDYGELFF
>TRBV10-3|.|TRBD1|TRBJ2-3
TGTGCCGTCGGCGGGAGTCCCGGACAGGGGCTCACAGATACGCAGTATTTT
CAVGGSPGQGLTDTQYF
>TRBV2|.|TRBD1|TRBJ2-3
TGTGCCAGCGTCGGGACAGGGGGGTCCACAGATACGCAGTATTTT
CASVGTGGSTDTQYF
>TRBV12-3/TRBV12-4|.|.|TRBJ1-5
TGTGCCAGCAGCCCCTCCAGGGCGGGATGGCAGCCCCAGCATTTT
CASSPSRAGWQPQHF
>TRBV6-6|few|.|TRBJ2-3
TGTGCCAGCAGTGGGGGAGATACGCAGTATTTT
CASSGGDTQYF
>TRBV12-3/TRBV12-4|few|.|TRBJ2-3
TGTGCCAGCAGCCCAAATCTTTGGGGCAGCACAGATACGCAGTATTTT
CASSPNLWGSTDTQYF
>TRBV7-9|few|.|TRBJ2-7
TGTGCCAGCAGCTCAAGCAGGGGTAGCGAGCAGTACTTC
CASSSSRGSEQYF
>TRBV11-1|.|.|TRBJ2-1
TGTGCCAGCAGCTCCCTTCTTCCAGGGCCCTCCTACAATGAGCAGTTCTTC
CASSSLLPGPSYNEQFF
>TRBV12-3/TRBV12-4|.|.|TRBJ2-7
TGTGCCAGCAGTTTTCTGAACTACGAGCAGTACTTC
CASSFLNYEQYF
>TRBV12-3/TRBV12-4|few|TRBD1|TRBJ1-2
TGTGCCAGCAGTCCCAGGGCGAACAGGGGGGAGGGCTACACCTTC
CASSPRANRGEGYTF
>TRBV12-3/TRBV12-4|few|.|TRBJ1-3
TGTGCCAGCAGCCCAAGCCCAAGGGGAAACACCATATATTTT
CASSPSPRGNTIYF
>TRBV7-9|.|TRBD2|TRBJ2-3
TGTGCCAGCAGTCTAGCGGGACGCTTGGGGTATTTT
CASSLAGRLGYF
>TRBV28|few|.|TRBJ1-5
TGTGCCAGCAGTTACAGGTATAGCAATCAGCCCCAGCATTTT
CASSYRYSNQPQHF
>TRBV5-1|.|TRBD1|TRBJ2-2
TGCGCCAGCAGCTTTACCACCGGGACAGGGGGAAGAACCGGGGAGCTGTTTTTT
CASSFTTGTGGRTGELFF
>TRBV10-3|few|.|TRBJ2-3
TGTGCCATCAGGGACTCAACAGATACGCAGTATTTT
CAIRDSTDTQYF
>TRBV6-5|.|.|TRBJ2-3
TGTGCCAGCAGTTACCTCTTTAGGGGGGGTAGCACAGATACGCAGTATTTT
CASSYLFRGGSTDTQYF
>TRBV7-2|.|.|TRBJ1-1
TGTGCCAGCAGCTTAAGACAAGCCACTGAAGCTTTCTTT
CASSLRQATEAFF
>TRBV20-1|.|.|TRBJ2-7
TGCAGTGCGACCGCCTCTAGCTCCTACGAGCAGTACTTC
CSATASSSYEQYF
>TRBV24-1|.|.|TRBJ2-1
TGTGCCACCAGTGGGGACGGCTACAATGAGCAGTTCTTC
CATSGDGYNEQFF
>TRBV29-1|few|TRBD1|TRBJ2-6
TGCAGCGTTGCGGGACAGCGGTGGGGCTCTGGGGCCAACGTCCTGACTTTC
CSVAGQRWGSGANVLTF
>TRBV15|many|TRBD1|TRBJ2-7
TGTGCCACCAGCAGGACAGGGGACTACGAGCAGTACTTC
CATSRTGDYEQYF